This record covers a single T cell receptor (beta chain). The target antigen is unknown. This sample is drawn from a study of blood T cells in healthy people across ages. Study results and limitations: Age advanced and TCR beta diversity per million T cells fell, roughly linearly. Naive CD4+ cell counts and diversity both ran higher in long-lived than in aged donors.

Isolation yielded PBMCs, at least 6.5 million per sample, in every case. A second PCR of roughly 6 to 12 cycles used a sample-barcoded 5' primer and a J-beta primer mix. TCRdb re-called the 5' RACE reads with MiXCR, one entry per CDR3 protein. The sample lists about 780,000 distinct CDR3 sequences; around half were seen once. The TCR originated in a man older than 75 in good health. Sample: blood.

CDR3 in amino acids: CASSTRLAGSTDTQYF. CDR3 nucleotides: TGTGCCAGCAGCACGCGACTAGCGGGAAGCACAGATACGCAGTATTTT. The chain employs TRBV7-2 and TRBJ2-3; TRBD2 agrees at 11 bases. The CDR3 consists of 16 residues. CDR1 and CDR2 from the germline V gene are SGHTA and FQGNSA. With 5 bases clipped from V and 0 bases from J, the junction kept 4 bases outside the gene matches.